This is a list of T cell receptor beta chains from one sample in a study of cytomegalovirus exposure and HLA in healthy donors. Data came from immunoSEQ multiplex PCR; TCRdb stores just in-frame clones and leaves some out. The data contain about 170,000 clones, around four fifths of them singletons. The specimen was PBMCs. The receptors were gathered from a woman aged 45-65 years in good health and CMV-seropositive. The CDR3 runs from the conserved cysteine through the conserved F or W. The D gene is left open where the match is weak. Size values are once, few and many counts, or a class for expanded clones, and some rows have none.

clone_size | j_call | v_call | d_call | cdr3_nt | cdr3_aa
- | TRBJ1-1 | TRBV4-1 | - | TGCGCCAGCAGCCAAGGGTCGGGGTTAGCGTCGGACACTGAAGCTTTCTTT | CASSQGSGLASDTEAFF
few | TRBJ2-1 | TRBV14 | - | TGTGCCAGCAGCCAAGACAGGGTCAATGAGCAGTTCTTC | CASSQDRVNEQFF
- | TRBJ2-6 | TRBV6-6 | - | TGTGCCAGCAGTCCTACAGTAGGAGGCGCCAACGTCCTGACTTTC | CASSPTVGGANVLTF
- | TRBJ2-5 | TRBV2 | - | TGTGCCAGCAGGGCCGGGACTGGTCAAGAGACCCAGTACTTC | CASRAGTGQETQYF
- | TRBJ2-6 | TRBV5-1 | - | TGCGCCAGCAGCTTTAGTGGGGCCAACGTCCTGACTTTC | CASSFSGANVLTF
- | TRBJ2-2 | TRBV4-1 | TRBD1 | TGCGCCAGCAGCCACCCAATGACAGGGAGGGAGCTGTTTTTT | CASSHPMTGRELFF
once | TRBJ2-7 | TRBV7-8 | - | TGTGCCAGCAGTACAGGCCGAGGAGACTACGAGCAGTACTTC | CASSTGRGDYEQYF
- | TRBJ1-1 | TRBV9 | - | TGTGCCAGCAGCGTAGCACCCTCCCTAGGGAACACTGAAGCTTTCTTT | CASSVAPSLGNTEAFF
- | TRBJ2-1 | TRBV6-5 | TRBD2 | TGTGCCAGCAGTTACTCAGCGGGGGGTGCTTACAATGAGCAGTTCTTC | CASSYSAGGAYNEQFF
- | TRBJ1-2 | TRBV7-9 | - | TGTGCCAGCAGCGCGGATTTCGGGGGCTATGGCTACACCTTC | CASSADFGGYGYTF
- | TRBJ1-4 | TRBV5-4 | TRBD1 | TGTGCCAGCAGCACCGACGGGACAGGTGGGAACAGTGAAAAACTGTTTTTT | CASSTDGTGGNSEKLFF
- | TRBJ2-1 | TRBV9 | TRBD2 | TGTGCCAGCAGCGTAGAATTAGCGGGGGGGCTCAATGAGCAGTTCTTC | CASSVELAGGLNEQFF
few | TRBJ2-3 | TRBV7-9 | TRBD2 | TGTGCCAGCAGCTTAGATAGCGGGGGGGCCGATACGCAGTATTTT | CASSLDSGGADTQYF
- | TRBJ2-7 | TRBV2 | - | TGTGCCAGCAGCGCCGACAGGTCCTACGAGCAGTACTTC | CASSADRSYEQYF
- | TRBJ2-3 | TRBV7-2 | - | TGTGCCAGCAGCCCAGTAGATACGCAGTATTTT | CASSPVDTQYF
- | TRBJ1-5 | TRBV23-1 | - | TGCGCCAGCAGTCAATCCCCACCTTCTTTACAGCCATATAGCAATCAGCCCCAGCATTTT | CASSQSPPSLQPYSNQPQHF
- | TRBJ1-1 | TRBV10-3 | TRBD1 | TGTGCCATCAATAACCGGGACAGGGGCCCTGAAGCTTTCTTT | CAINNRDRGPEAFF
- | TRBJ1-2 | TRBV6-5 | TRBD1 | TGTGCCAGCAGTCCGGGACAGGTCTATGGCTACACCTTC | CASSPGQVYGYTF
- | TRBJ1-5 | TRBV19 | TRBD1 | TGTGCCAGTAGTCGGACAGGGGGCGGGCCCCAGCATTTT | CASSRTGGGPQHF
- | TRBJ2-2 | TRBV7-6 | TRBD1 | TGTGCCAGCAGCCGACAGGGGTCGAACACCGGGGAGCTGTTTTTT | CASSRQGSNTGELFF
once | TRBJ2-7 | TRBV6-1 | - | TGTGCCAGCCCGCCGGACGGGAAATCCTACGAGCAGTACTTC | CASPPDGKSYEQYF
once | TRBJ2-1 | TRBV5-1 | TRBD2 | TGCGCCAGCAGCTTGGGGGGTTGGGAGCGGGGGGAGCAGTTCTTC | CASSLGGWERGEQFF
- | TRBJ1-5 | TRBV4-1 | - | TGCGCCAGCAGCCTCTTCTTTGGTAGTAGCAATCAGCCCCAGCATTTT | CASSLFFGSSNQPQHF
once | TRBJ2-7 | TRBV6-5 | - | TGTGCCATCCCTGAGGGGGGGTTTCACGAGCAGTACTTC | CAIPEGGFHEQYF
- | TRBJ2-1 | TRBV5-8 | TRBD2 | TGTGCCAGCAGCTTGAGACGGGGACTAGCAATCCATGAGCAGTTCTTC | CASSLRRGLAIHEQFF
- | TRBJ1-4 | TRBV5-8 | TRBD1 | TGTGCCAGCAGCTTGCTTTTTGGGACAGGGGGCGCGGAACTGTTTTTT | CASSLLFGTGGAELFF
once | TRBJ2-7 | TRBV7-2 | TRBD1 | TGTGCCAGCAGCTTAAGCCAGGGGGCCCACTTGGAGCAGTACTTC | CASSLSQGAHLEQYF
many | TRBJ2-2 | TRBV19 | - | TGTGCCAGTAGCTTTAGTTATTCGAACACCGGGGAGCTGTTTTTT | CASSFSYSNTGELFF